This T cell receptor beta chain was observed in a study of cytomegalovirus exposure and HLA in healthy donors (dated by TCRdb to about 2017). At the level of the whole study: According to an earlier analysis of around 600 of the donors, some 180 million T cells yielded roughly 110 million unique TCR beta sequences and roughly 280 Gb of sequence data. HLA typing covered class I and class II loci at four-digit resolution. The study used immunosequencing to profile the T cell repertoires of about 670 subjects and linked those repertoires to cytomegalovirus serostatus. In an earlier analysis of roughly 540 of the donors, high-throughput TCR beta sequencing was used to judge whether each TCR beta V gene segment behaved as functional or pseudogenic. Donor age, sex, ethnicity and CMV serostatus were collected together with the repertoire data. A later analysis re-examined previously published TCR beta repertoires from more than 650 donors and added high-resolution HLA genotyping to investigate patterns of TCR occurrence. Typing coverage differed by locus: A, B, C, DRB1 and DQB1 were typed in about 629-630 donors, DQA1 in 500 to 550, DPA1 in 600 to 610, and DPB1 in approximately 450. To predict cytomegalovirus infection status, the study combined high-throughput TCR immunosequencing, statistical association of individual TCRs with disease status, and machine learning. About 5 DR-DQ haplotypes were handled as single units for association and clustering, since linkage in the cohort was strong. Along with the approximately 650-subject first cohort, a separate validation cohort of approximately 110 different subjects was used. All discovery cohort repertoires had been generated on a single sequencing platform. In a later genetic analysis, genome-wide SNP genotypes for about three fifths of the roughly 670 donors were used, and that subset was treated as a discovery cohort. Of the 398 genotyped donors, approximately 83% fell in the genetic ancestry cluster associated with self-reported Caucasian donors. The study aimed to test whether signatures of past pathogen exposure could be identified by cataloging public T cell receptors. Among around 400 genotyped donors of the cohort, an average of roughly 230,000 unique TCR beta nucleotide sequences was sequenced per donor, of which 15% to 20% were non-productive. An early release that covered roughly 600 HLA-typed donors contained around 300 gigabases of sequencing data and around 80 million unique TCR sequences. Rather than drawing on any new phenotypic data, the later analysis identified candidate immune exposures from TCR beta sequences and the way those sequences occurred across donors.

The CDR3 sequence holds 15 residues, the cysteine and phenylalanine included. CDR3 DNA only is kept here, 45 bases in frame from base 1. CDR1 MDHEN and CDR2 SYDVKM are derived from the germline V gene. Trimming removed 2 bases from V and 4 bases from J, leaving 14 bases between the germline ends. In total, fewer than 750 healthy bone marrow donors made up the cohort. Cohort members were all nominally healthy when sampled, although unrecorded immune exposures were likely present. The donor was CMV seronegative and belonged to the group of around 350 seronegative cohort members. A peripheral blood sample was collected from each donor, and TCR beta sequencing was performed on peripheral blood mononuclear cells. The Qiagen DNeasy Blood Extraction Kit was used to extract genomic DNA from the blood cell samples. With respect to this clone: The specificity of this receptor is unknown. Per-nucleotide qualities are absent, and no much larger clonotype sits a single base away.

Libraries were constructed by the immunoSEQ multiplex PCR assay. For the multiplex PCR, a mixture combining 60 forward primers for TCR Vbeta segments and 13 reverse primers for TCR Jbeta segments was used. Amplification of the CDR3 region of rearranged TCR beta genes was performed with a multiplex PCR assay on genomic DNA. On the Illumina HiSeq System, the amplified TCR beta libraries were sequenced as 87-base-pair reads. Under the source paper's analysis protocol: A later analysis tallied about 77 million unique TCR beta chains across the 666 repertoires, and around 10 million of those chains were shared by two or more donors. Raw reads were error-corrected and collapsed into unique sequences with a nearest-neighbor algorithm that merged closely related sequences to remove PCR and sequencing errors. To assign V, D and J gene segments, CDR3 sequences were aligned to IMGT reference sequences. For a sequence to be retained, a match of at least six nucleotides to both a V gene segment and a J gene segment was required. A rearrangement was called productive if the CDR3 had no stop codons and remained in frame with V and J, and every other rearrangement was called non-productive. Following IMGT convention, CDR3 was defined as the stretch from the second conserved V-encoded cysteine up to the conserved J-encoded phenylalanine. The earlier analysis of about 640 of the donors excluded any sequence lacking an unambiguous match to a single V gene segment. In an earlier analysis of approximately 500 of the donors, a V segment was called functional when productive rearrangements were above 56.7%, and segregating when the standard deviation between donors exceeded 5%. To diagnose cytomegalovirus status from the catalog of TCR beta chain sequences, a statistical classification framework was built. A later analysis assigned V and J genes by comparing TCR nucleotide sequences with IMGT/GENE-DB human TR gene sequences. Using the TCRdist pipeline, a later analysis assigned CDR3 sequences along with most-parsimonious VDJ recombination scenarios. A later analysis defined each TCR beta chain by its CDR3 amino acid sequence plus V-gene family, and excluded reads lacking a unique V-gene family. A later analysis removed 592 highly shared, low-generation-probability nucleotide sequences to deal with suspected cross-contamination and a sequencing artifact. For each public chain, a later analysis derived a clonal expansion index from normalized ranks of inferred template counts within each repertoire. In a later analysis, generation probabilities were computed with a VDJ recombination model fitted to out-of-frame rearrangements, and the resulting probabilities were checked against IGoR. Hypergeometric tests were used in a later analysis to score TCR-TCR, TCR-HLA and TCR-CMV co-occurrence, with a repertoire-size bias correction applied to the TCR pairs. In a later analysis, false discovery rates were estimated by permuting HLA or CMV assignments 20 times. In a later analysis, co-occurring TCRs were grouped using DBSCAN, and TCRdist sequence similarity was added for clustering within HLA-allele-positive subsets. Repertoires with fewer than 30,000 or more than 120,000 public chains were left out of co-occurrence clustering, as were about 5 repertoires with anomalous nucleotide sharing. TCRdb's version of the immuneACCESS table is confined to in-frame rearrangements and falls short of the full clone set. An unresolved V gene accounts for under half of the shortfall where checked; the remainder is of unknown origin. The V and J calls and clone size are taken from that table; D and trimming were inferred from the DNA. The table for this sample lists 150,000 to 200,000 clones; 84% of them were counted only once. 1.9% of the sample goes to the ten largest clones.

Broader findings and caveats from the paper: A cluster of highly shared sequence variants was judged likely to be a technical artifact of the sequencing pipeline. Broadly in line with IMGT annotations, most TCR beta V segments showed up in productive rearrangements about 87% or about 30% of the time in an earlier analysis of about 500 of the donors. Because HLA typing was missing for some donors at each locus, association tests included only the typed subset. A later analysis associated 15,000 to 20,000 TCR beta sequences with specific HLA alleles at a false discovery rate of 0.05. Linkage disequilibrium might explain the correlated functional status among segregating V segments, but an unknown experimental factor could not be ruled out. The classifier was reported to diagnose cytomegalovirus status with high specificity and sensitivity in both the original cohort and the validation cohort. Roughly uniform sequencing depth across donors was assumed in presence/absence analyses, although this assumption may not hold. The authors suggested that the approach could potentially be extended to other disease states and immunological phenotypes. An association between a missense DCLRE1C variant and V-gene and J-gene trimming of TCR beta chains was found in a later genetic analysis and replicated in an independent cohort. While some public TCRs were present in many individuals, most TCR sequences turned up only very rarely across donors. The earlier analysis of nearly 600 of the donors excluded over 15 rarely observed V segments, including chromosome 9 orphons, because counts were too low. Because the 87-base-pair reads could not distinguish some IMGT-functional V segments, including TRBV6-2 and TRBV6-3, those segments were excluded. CMV serostatus was the only immune exposure information available for the cohort. According to a later genetic analysis, donors in an Asian-associated ancestry cluster had fewer N-insertions in productive TCRs than the roughly 700-donor mean. In vitro tests confirmed that a few of the cytomegalovirus-associated TCR beta chains recognize cytomegalovirus antigens. The study listed 164 TCR beta chains as associated with cytomegalovirus. Strong co-occurrence of HLA alleles, especially DR and DQ, made assigning TCR associations to individual alleles difficult. In a later analysis, HLA-associated TCR beta chains showed more clonal expansion and lower generation probabilities than non-associated chains that were equally common. This cohort had only TCR beta chains sequenced, and the lack of alpha or paired-chain data limited which features could be detected. A later analysis reported that several top co-occurrence clusters appeared linked to parvovirus B19, influenza, CMV and Epstein-Barr virus. In a later analysis, the rate of TCR association differed among HLA loci, with DRB1 alleles having the most associated TCRs and HLA-C alleles having the fewest. A further reported finding was that TCR beta sequences accurately predicted the HLA-A and HLA-B alleles for most subjects in the first cohort. Most CMV-associated TCR beta chains appeared to be HLA-restricted in a later analysis, and the HLA associations seemed to be driven largely by CMV exposure.

The source of this sequence is a young man in good health and CMV-seronegative. This receptor chain uses TRBV28 and TRBJ2-5; perhaps TRBD2 is the D gene, with 6 bases matching. Sequencing was done on a sample of PBMCs. The DNA sequence follows: TGTGCCAGCAGTTTAGGGCTCGGGGGTCGAGAGACCCAGTACTTC. It is translated as CASSLGLGGRETQYF. With the rest looked up from the reference TRBV28 and TRBJ2-5 genes rather than sequenced, the full variable domain is DVKVTQSSRYLVKRTGEKVFLECVQDMDHENMFWYRQDPGLGLRLIYFSYDVKMKEKGDIPEGYSVSREKKERFSLILESASTNQTSMYLCASSLGLGGRETQYFGPGTRLLVL.